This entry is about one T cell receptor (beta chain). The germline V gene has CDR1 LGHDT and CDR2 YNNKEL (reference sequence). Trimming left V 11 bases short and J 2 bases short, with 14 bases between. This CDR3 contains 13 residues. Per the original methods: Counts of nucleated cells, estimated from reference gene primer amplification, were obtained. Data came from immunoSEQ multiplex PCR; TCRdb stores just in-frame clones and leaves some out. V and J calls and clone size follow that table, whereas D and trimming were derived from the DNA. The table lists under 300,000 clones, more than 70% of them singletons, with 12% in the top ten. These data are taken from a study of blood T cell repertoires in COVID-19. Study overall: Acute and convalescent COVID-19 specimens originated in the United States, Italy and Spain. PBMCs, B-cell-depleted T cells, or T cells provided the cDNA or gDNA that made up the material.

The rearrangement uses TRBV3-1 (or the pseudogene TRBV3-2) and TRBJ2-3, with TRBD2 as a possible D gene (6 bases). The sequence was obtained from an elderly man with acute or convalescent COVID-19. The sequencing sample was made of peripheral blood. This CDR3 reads CASAGQNTDTQYF. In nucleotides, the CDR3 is TGTGCCTCCGCGGGGCAGAACACAGATACGCAGTATTTT.